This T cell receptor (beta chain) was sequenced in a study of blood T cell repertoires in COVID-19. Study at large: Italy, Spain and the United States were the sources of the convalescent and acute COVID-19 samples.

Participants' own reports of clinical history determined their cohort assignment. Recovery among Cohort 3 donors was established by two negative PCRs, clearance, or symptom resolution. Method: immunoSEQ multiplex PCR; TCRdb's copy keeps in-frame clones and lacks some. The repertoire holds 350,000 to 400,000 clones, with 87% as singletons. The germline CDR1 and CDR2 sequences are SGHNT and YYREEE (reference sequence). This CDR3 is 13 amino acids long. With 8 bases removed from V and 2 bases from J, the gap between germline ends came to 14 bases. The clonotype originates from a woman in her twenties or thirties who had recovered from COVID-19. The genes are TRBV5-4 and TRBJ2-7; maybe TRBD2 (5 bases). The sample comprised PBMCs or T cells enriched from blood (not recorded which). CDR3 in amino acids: CASKPRGTYEQYF. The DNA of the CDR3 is TGTGCCAGTAAACCCCGGGGAACCTACGAGCAGTACTTC. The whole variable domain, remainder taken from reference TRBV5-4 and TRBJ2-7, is ETGVTQSPTHLIKTRGQQVTLRCSSQSGHNTVSWYQQALGQGPQFIFQYYREEENGRGNFPPRFSGLQFPNYSSELNVNALELDDSALYLCASKPRGTYEQYFGPGTRLTVT.